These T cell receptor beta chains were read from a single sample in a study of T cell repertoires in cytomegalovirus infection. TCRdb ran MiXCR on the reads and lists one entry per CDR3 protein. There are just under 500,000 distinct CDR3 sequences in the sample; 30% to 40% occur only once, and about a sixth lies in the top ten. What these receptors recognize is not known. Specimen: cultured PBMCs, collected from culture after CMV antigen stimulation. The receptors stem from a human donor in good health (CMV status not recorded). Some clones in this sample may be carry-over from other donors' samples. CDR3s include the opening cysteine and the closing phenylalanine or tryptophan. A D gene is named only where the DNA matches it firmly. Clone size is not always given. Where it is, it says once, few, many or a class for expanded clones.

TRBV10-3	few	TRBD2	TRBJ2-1	TGTGCCATCAGACCAGCGGGACTCCAAACGACATACAACAATGAGCAGTTCTTC	CAIRPAGLQTTYNNEQFF
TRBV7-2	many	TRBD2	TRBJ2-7	TGTGCCAGCAGCCCCGGACTAGCGGGGGCCCGCGAGCAGTACTTC	CASSPGLAGAREQYF
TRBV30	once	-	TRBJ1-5	TGTGCCTGGAGCCCACGGAGCAATCAGCCCCAGCATTTT	CAWSPRSNQPQHF
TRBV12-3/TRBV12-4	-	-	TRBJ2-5	TGTGCCAGCAGGCCCGGGTGGGGGGAGACCCAGTACTTC	CASRPGWGETQYF
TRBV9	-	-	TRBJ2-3	TGTGCCAGCAGCGTAGAGACAGTCTCAGATACGCAGTATTTT	CASSVETVSDTQYF
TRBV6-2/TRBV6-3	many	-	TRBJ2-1	TGTGCCAGCAGTGTCCGCGGGACTTCCTACAATGAGCAGTTCTTC	CASSVRGTSYNEQFF
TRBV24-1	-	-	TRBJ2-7	TGTGCCACCAGTGATTCCGGGACGGATAGCTCCTACGAGCAGTACTTC	CATSDSGTDSSYEQYF
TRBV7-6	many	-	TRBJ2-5	TGTGCCAGCAGCTTAGGAGTCGGACTCTCTCAAGAGACCCAGTACTTC	CASSLGVGLSQETQYF
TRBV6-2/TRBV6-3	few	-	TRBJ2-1	TGTGCCAGCAAGCGTAGCTCCTACAATGAGCAGTTCTTC	CASKRSSYNEQFF
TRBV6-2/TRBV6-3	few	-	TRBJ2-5	TGTGCCAGCAGTTACTCGTCCAGGAGGTACCAAGAGACCCAGTACTTC	CASSYSSRRYQETQYF
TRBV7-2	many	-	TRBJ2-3	TGTGCCAGCGGTGTGCTCCCCTACACAGATACGCAGTATTTT	CASGVLPYTDTQYF
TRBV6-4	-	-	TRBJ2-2	TGTGCCAGCAGTGCAAGTTCGTCCGGGGAGCTGTTTTTT	CASSASSSGELFF
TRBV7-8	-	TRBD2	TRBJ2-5	TGTGCCAGCAGCTTCGCATCCGGGACTAGAGAGACCCAGTACTTC	CASSFASGTRETQYF
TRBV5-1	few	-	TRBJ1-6	TGCGCCAGCAGCTTGGATCTCGGCGGGCGTGGAAAGTCACCCCTCCACTTT	CASSLDLGGRGKSPLHF
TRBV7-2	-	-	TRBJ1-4	TGTGCCAGCAAGCCTACCGGGACAAGGAATGAAAAACTGTTTTTT	CASKPTGTRNEKLFF
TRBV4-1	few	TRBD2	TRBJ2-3	TGCGCCAGCAGCCAGCTGGGACTAGCTTCGCAGTATTTT	CASSQLGLASQYF
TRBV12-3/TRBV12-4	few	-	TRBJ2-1	TGTGCCAGCAGTTTACTGGGGACTGGAGAGCAGTTCTTC	CASSLLGTGEQFF
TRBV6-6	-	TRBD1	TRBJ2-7	TGTGCCAGCAGCCGCGACAGGGTTGGAGGCGAGCAGTACTTC	CASSRDRVGGEQYF
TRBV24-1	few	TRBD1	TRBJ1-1	TGTGCCACCAGTGATGGCGGACAGGGGTCCACTGAAGCTTTCTTT	CATSDGGQGSTEAFF
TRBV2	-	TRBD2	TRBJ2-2	TGTGCCAGCGGGACTAGCGGGGCGAACACCGGGGAGCTGTTTTTT	CASGTSGANTGELFF
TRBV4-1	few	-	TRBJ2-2	TGCGCCAGTAAGCTAGCAGAGAACACCGGGGAGCTGTTTTTT	CASKLAENTGELFF
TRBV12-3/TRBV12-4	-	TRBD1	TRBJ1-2	TGTGCCAGCAGTCTCCGGGAGGGGGCATATGGCTACACCTTC	CASSLREGAYGYTF
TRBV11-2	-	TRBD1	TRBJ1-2	TGTGCCAGCACCAGGGGGAACGGCTACACCTTC	CASTRGNGYTF